A selection of T cell receptor beta chains follows, all from one sample in a study of shared clonotypes between healthy human individuals. Clones were sequenced by immunoSEQ multiplex PCR, and TCRdb holds only the in-frame ones, with some missing. The sample includes approximately 740,000 clones, 80% to 95% of them seen just once. Input material: naive CD8+ T cells sorted from blood. Receptor source: a man aged 25-40 years in good health. CDR3s include the opening cysteine and the closing phenylalanine or tryptophan. Fields, in order: D gene, V gene, J gene, clone size, CDR3 DNA, CDR3 protein. D genes are given only for firm matches. Rows may omit the clone size; those that give it use once, few, many or a size class.

D gene: TRBD2
V gene: TRBV28
J gene: TRBJ2-7
clone size: .
CDR3 DNA: TGTGCCAGCAGTTTCACGCGGGCTAGCGGGACCTACGAGCAGTACTTC
CDR3 protein: CASSFTRASGTYEQYF

D gene: .
V gene: TRBV7-2
J gene: TRBJ2-5
clone size: .
CDR3 DNA: TGTGCCAGCAGCTTTGGACTGGTCCCGCAGAGGGAGACCCAGTACTTC
CDR3 protein: CASSFGLVPQRETQYF

D gene: .
V gene: TRBV7-3
J gene: TRBJ2-5
clone size: .
CDR3 DNA: TGTGCCAGCAGCTTCAGCGCGGGCCCGCTGGAGACCCAGTACTTC
CDR3 protein: CASSFSAGPLETQYF

D gene: TRBD1
V gene: TRBV5-1
J gene: TRBJ2-1
clone size: .
CDR3 DNA: TGCGCCAGCAGCTCCAGGACAGGAGGTATGGATGAGCAGTTCTTC
CDR3 protein: CASSSRTGGMDEQFF

D gene: TRBD2
V gene: TRBV19
J gene: TRBJ2-7
clone size: once
CDR3 DNA: TGTGCCAGTAGTATAGGGCTAGCGGTGAGCTACGAGCAGTACTTC
CDR3 protein: CASSIGLAVSYEQYF

D gene: TRBD2
V gene: TRBV11-2
J gene: TRBJ2-1
clone size: .
CDR3 DNA: TGTGCCAGCAGCTCCCGGGGGGGCCTAAACAATGAGCAGTTCTTC
CDR3 protein: CASSSRGGLNNEQFF

D gene: TRBD2
V gene: TRBV9
J gene: TRBJ2-1
clone size: .
CDR3 DNA: TGTGCCAGCAGCATTGGGACTAGCGGGAGATCCAATGAGCAGTTCTTC
CDR3 protein: CASSIGTSGRSNEQFF

D gene: .
V gene: TRBV7-3
J gene: TRBJ2-7
clone size: .
CDR3 DNA: TGTGCCAGCAGCCCCGTCGGCGGGCTAACGTCCGAGCAGTACTTC
CDR3 protein: CASSPVGGLTSEQYF

D gene: .
V gene: TRBV23-1
J gene: TRBJ1-5
clone size: .
CDR3 DNA: TGCGCCAGCAGTCTCCCCGGGGGTGGATTAAATCAGCCCCAGCATTTT
CDR3 protein: CASSLPGGGLNQPQHF

D gene: .
V gene: TRBV28
J gene: TRBJ2-5
clone size: .
CDR3 DNA: TGTGCCAGCAGTCCTCCGGGGCATTTCGGCAAAGACCTCCAAGAGACCCAGTACTTC
CDR3 protein: CASSPPGHFGKDLQETQYF

D gene: .
V gene: TRBV28
J gene: TRBJ2-7
clone size: .
CDR3 DNA: TGTGCCACCAAAGTCAGACTGGCTGTCTCGGAGCAGTACTTC
CDR3 protein: CATKVRLAVSEQYF

D gene: TRBD1
V gene: TRBV27
J gene: TRBJ2-7
clone size: .
CDR3 DNA: TGTGCCAGCAGCCCGACAGGGGGTCTCGACGAGCAGTACTTC
CDR3 protein: CASSPTGGLDEQYF

D gene: .
V gene: TRBV11-2
J gene: TRBJ2-1
clone size: .
CDR3 DNA: TGTGCCAGCAGCTTAGCGGGAGCCTACAATGAGCAGTTCTTC
CDR3 protein: CASSLAGAYNEQFF

D gene: .
V gene: TRBV6-5
J gene: TRBJ2-1
clone size: .
CDR3 DNA: TGTGCCAGCAGTTACTCCGGGTCCTCGAGTGAGCAGTTCTTC
CDR3 protein: CASSYSGSSSEQFF

D gene: TRBD1
V gene: TRBV10-2
J gene: TRBJ2-7
clone size: .
CDR3 DNA: TGCGCCAGCAGCCCATCCGGGACAGCTTCCTACGAGCAGTACTTC
CDR3 protein: CASSPSGTASYEQYF

D gene: TRBD1
V gene: TRBV5-4
J gene: TRBJ1-2
clone size: .
CDR3 DNA: TGTGCCAGCAGTCGAAAATCGGACAGGGTGGACTATGGCTACACCTTC
CDR3 protein: CASSRKSDRVDYGYTF

D gene: .
V gene: TRBV30
J gene: TRBJ2-7
clone size: .
CDR3 DNA: TGTGCCTGGAGTGCCGGCCTCGAGCAGTACTTC
CDR3 protein: CAWSAGLEQYF

D gene: TRBD1
V gene: TRBV2
J gene: TRBJ2-7
clone size: .
CDR3 DNA: TGTGCCAGCATTCAGGGGGCGGGTGAGCAGTACTTC
CDR3 protein: CASIQGAGEQYF

D gene: TRBD2
V gene: TRBV10-2
J gene: TRBJ2-2
clone size: .
CDR3 DNA: TGCGCCAGCAGTGAAATGGCGGGAGCTTTCACCGGGGAGCTGTTTTTT
CDR3 protein: CASSEMAGAFTGELFF

D gene: .
V gene: TRBV19
J gene: TRBJ2-1
clone size: .
CDR3 DNA: TGTGCCAGTAGTATAGACGCACGCGCGGGCGATGAGCAGTTCTTC
CDR3 protein: CASSIDARAGDEQFF

D gene: .
V gene: TRBV7-9
J gene: TRBJ2-7
clone size: .
CDR3 DNA: TGTGCCAGCAGCTTAGCTAATAGAGTCTACGAGCAGTACTTC
CDR3 protein: CASSLANRVYEQYF

D gene: .
V gene: TRBV4-1
J gene: TRBJ2-2
clone size: .
CDR3 DNA: TGCGCCAGCAGCCTCCCCAACACCGGGGAGCTGTTTTTT
CDR3 protein: CASSLPNTGELFF

D gene: .
V gene: TRBV2
J gene: TRBJ2-5
clone size: once
CDR3 DNA: TGTGCCAGCAGTGATACCGGGGCGGGGAAAGAGACCCAGTACTTC
CDR3 protein: CASSDTGAGKETQYF

D gene: TRBD2
V gene: TRBV14
J gene: TRBJ2-1
clone size: .
CDR3 DNA: TGTGCCAGCAGCCAAGTTGAGACTAGCGGGAGTTCCAATGAGCAGTTCTTC
CDR3 protein: CASSQVETSGSSNEQFF

D gene: .
V gene: TRBV6-5
J gene: TRBJ2-7
clone size: .
CDR3 DNA: TGTGCCAGCAGTTACCAGGGGTCGAGGAACGAGCAGTACTTC
CDR3 protein: CASSYQGSRNEQYF

D gene: .
V gene: TRBV27
J gene: TRBJ2-2
clone size: .
CDR3 DNA: TGTGCCAGCAGTTTTGCCGCGACCGGGGAGCTGTTTTTT
CDR3 protein: CASSFAATGELFF

D gene: .
V gene: TRBV27
J gene: TRBJ2-2
clone size: .
CDR3 DNA: TGTGCCAGCAGCAAAAACAGATTCACCGGGGAGCTGTTTTTT
CDR3 protein: CASSKNRFTGELFF

D gene: .
V gene: TRBV11-3
J gene: TRBJ2-1
clone size: .
CDR3 DNA: TGTGCCAGCTCGACTTCTTACAATGAGCAGTTCTTC
CDR3 protein: CASSTSYNEQFF

D gene: .
V gene: TRBV11-3
J gene: TRBJ2-1
clone size: .
CDR3 DNA: TGTGCCAGCAGCTTGGGGAGGAGCTCCTACAATGAGCAGTTCTTC
CDR3 protein: CASSLGRSSYNEQFF

D gene: TRBD2
V gene: TRBV4-3
J gene: TRBJ2-5
clone size: .
CDR3 DNA: TGCGCCAGCAGCCAATCCGGACTAGCGGGAGTGGAACAGTACTTC
CDR3 protein: CASSQSGLAGVEQYF

D gene: .
V gene: TRBV7-9
J gene: TRBJ1-1
clone size: .
CDR3 DNA: TGTGCCAGCAGCTTAAGTGTGACTGAAGCTTTCTTT
CDR3 protein: CASSLSVTEAFF

D gene: .
V gene: TRBV13
J gene: TRBJ1-3
clone size: once
CDR3 DNA: TGTGCCAGCCAGGGGATTTCTGGAAACACCATATATTTT
CDR3 protein: CASQGISGNTIYF

D gene: .
V gene: TRBV15
J gene: TRBJ1-5
clone size: .
CDR3 DNA: TGTGCCACCAGCAAAGAGACAGTAAATCAGCCCCAGCATTTT
CDR3 protein: CATSKETVNQPQHF

D gene: TRBD2
V gene: TRBV28
J gene: TRBJ2-2
clone size: .
CDR3 DNA: TGTGCCAGCAGTCCAGTAAGCGGGAGTGGCACCGGGGAGCTGTTTTTT
CDR3 protein: CASSPVSGSGTGELFF

D gene: .
V gene: TRBV13
J gene: TRBJ2-7
clone size: .
CDR3 DNA: TGTGCCAGCAGCCTGTGGACAGCCTCCTACGAGCAGTACTTC
CDR3 protein: CASSLWTASYEQYF

D gene: TRBD2
V gene: TRBV7-2
J gene: TRBJ2-3
clone size: .
CDR3 DNA: TGTGCCAGCAGCTTAATGACTAGCGGGAGGGATTATACGCAGTATTTT
CDR3 protein: CASSLMTSGRDYTQYF

D gene: .
V gene: TRBV30
J gene: TRBJ2-2
clone size: .
CDR3 DNA: TGTGCTTCTGACAGAGCGAACACCGGGGAGCTGTTTTTT
CDR3 protein: CASDRANTGELFF

D gene: .
V gene: TRBV27
J gene: TRBJ2-7
clone size: .
CDR3 DNA: TGTGCCAGCAGAGTTGGACACGGCGGCTACGAGCAGTACTTC
CDR3 protein: CASRVGHGGYEQYF

D gene: .
V gene: TRBV19
J gene: TRBJ2-3
clone size: once
CDR3 DNA: TGTGCCAGTAGTATGTACTTGGATACGCAGTATTTT
CDR3 protein: CASSMYLDTQYF

D gene: TRBD2
V gene: TRBV10-3
J gene: TRBJ2-5
clone size: .
CDR3 DNA: TGTGCCATCAGTCCTACAGCGGGAGCGGAAGAGACCCAGTACTTC
CDR3 protein: CAISPTAGAEETQYF

D gene: .
V gene: TRBV28
J gene: TRBJ1-1
clone size: .
CDR3 DNA: TGTGCCAGCAGTTTGGCAGCCGAAGCGATCATGAACACTGAAGCTTTCTTT
CDR3 protein: CASSLAAEAIMNTEAFF

D gene: .
V gene: TRBV4-1
J gene: TRBJ1-5
clone size: .
CDR3 DNA: TGCGCCAGCAGCCAAGAAACAGTAGAGTTAGGCAATCAGCCCCAGCATTTT
CDR3 protein: CASSQETVELGNQPQHF

D gene: TRBD2
V gene: TRBV28
J gene: TRBJ2-1
clone size: .
CDR3 DNA: TGTGCCAGCAGTTTCGAGTTAGCGGGAGGGCGACGTGAGCAGTTCTTC
CDR3 protein: CASSFELAGGRREQFF

D gene: .
V gene: TRBV9
J gene: TRBJ2-7
clone size: .
CDR3 DNA: TGTGCCAGCAGCGTATTCGCAGGGAACGAGCAGTACTTC
CDR3 protein: CASSVFAGNEQYF

D gene: .
V gene: TRBV18
J gene: TRBJ2-1
clone size: once
CDR3 DNA: TGTGCCAGCTCACCCTGGGACCCCGTGGGTGAGCAGTTCTTC
CDR3 protein: CASSPWDPVGEQFF

D gene: .
V gene: TRBV7-9
J gene: TRBJ2-1
clone size: .
CDR3 DNA: TGTGCCAGCAGCCAAACAGGGAGGGAGACCGCCTACAATGAGCAGTTCTTC
CDR3 protein: CASSQTGRETAYNEQFF

D gene: TRBD1
V gene: TRBV4-1
J gene: TRBJ2-7
clone size: .
CDR3 DNA: TGCGCCAGCAGCCAAGAACGGGACAGCCTTAGCTCCTACGAGCAGTACTTC
CDR3 protein: CASSQERDSLSSYEQYF

D gene: .
V gene: TRBV2
J gene: TRBJ2-5
clone size: .
CDR3 DNA: TGTGCCAGCAGTGGTCAGACCCAGTACTTC
CDR3 protein: CASSGQTQYF

D gene: TRBD1
V gene: TRBV7-9
J gene: TRBJ1-4
clone size: .
CDR3 DNA: TGTGCCAGCAGCTATAGGGACAGGGGCATCAATGAAAAACTGTTTTTT
CDR3 protein: CASSYRDRGINEKLFF

D gene: .
V gene: TRBV27
J gene: TRBJ2-5
clone size: .
CDR3 DNA: TGTGCCAGCGGGACCGCCTTAGAGACCCAGTACTTC
CDR3 protein: CASGTALETQYF

D gene: .
V gene: TRBV7-9
J gene: TRBJ2-4
clone size: .
CDR3 DNA: TGTGCCAGCAGCTCACGGGGAATGACCATTCAGTACTTC
CDR3 protein: CASSSRGMTIQYF

D gene: TRBD2
V gene: TRBV5-6
J gene: TRBJ2-5
clone size: .
CDR3 DNA: TGTGCCACCCGCCCATGGGAGGGCCGAGAGAGAGAGACCCAGTACTTC
CDR3 protein: CATRPWEGRERETQYF